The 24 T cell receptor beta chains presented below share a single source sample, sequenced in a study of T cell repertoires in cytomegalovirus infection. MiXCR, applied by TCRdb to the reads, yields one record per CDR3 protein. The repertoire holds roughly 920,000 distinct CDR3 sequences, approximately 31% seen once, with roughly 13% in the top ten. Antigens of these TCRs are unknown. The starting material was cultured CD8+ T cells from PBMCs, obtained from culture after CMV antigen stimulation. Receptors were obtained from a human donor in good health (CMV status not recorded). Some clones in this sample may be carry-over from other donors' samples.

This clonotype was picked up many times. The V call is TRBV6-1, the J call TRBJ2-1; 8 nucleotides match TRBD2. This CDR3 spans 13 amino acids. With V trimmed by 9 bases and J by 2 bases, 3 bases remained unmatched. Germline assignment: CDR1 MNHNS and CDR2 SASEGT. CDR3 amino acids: CASSGGTYNEQFF. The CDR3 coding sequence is TGTGCCAGTTCGGGGGGGACCTACAATGAGCAGTTCTTC.

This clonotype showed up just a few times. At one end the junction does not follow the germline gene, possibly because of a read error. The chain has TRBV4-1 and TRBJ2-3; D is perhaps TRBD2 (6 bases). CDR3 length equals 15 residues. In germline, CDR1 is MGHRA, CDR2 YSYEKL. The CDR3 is CASSQGGSPTDTQYF. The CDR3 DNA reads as TGTGCCAGCAGCCAAGGAGGGAGTCCCACAGATACGCAGTATTTT.

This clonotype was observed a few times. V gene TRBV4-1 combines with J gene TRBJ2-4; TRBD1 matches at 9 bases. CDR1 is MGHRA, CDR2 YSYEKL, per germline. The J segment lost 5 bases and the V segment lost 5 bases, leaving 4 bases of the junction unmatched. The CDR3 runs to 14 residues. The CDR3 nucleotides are TGCGCCAGCAGCTTAGACAGGGGGGAAAACATTCAGTACTTC. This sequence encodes CASSLDRGENIQYF.

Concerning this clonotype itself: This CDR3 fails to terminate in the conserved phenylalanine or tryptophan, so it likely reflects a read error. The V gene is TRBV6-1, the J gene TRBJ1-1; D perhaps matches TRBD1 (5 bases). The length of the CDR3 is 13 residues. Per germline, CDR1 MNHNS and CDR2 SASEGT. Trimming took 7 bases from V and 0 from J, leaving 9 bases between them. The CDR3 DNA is TGTGCCAGCAATCAGGGCATGAACACTGAAGCTTTCTCT. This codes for CASNQGMNTEAFS.

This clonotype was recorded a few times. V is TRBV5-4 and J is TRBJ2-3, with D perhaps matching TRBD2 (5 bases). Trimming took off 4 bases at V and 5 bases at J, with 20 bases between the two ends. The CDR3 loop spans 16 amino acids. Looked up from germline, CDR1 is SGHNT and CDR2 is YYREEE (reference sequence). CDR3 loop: CASSNPVLGRRDTQYF. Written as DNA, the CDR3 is TGTGCCAGCAGCAATCCGGTGTTAGGGAGAAGAGATACGCAGTATTTT.

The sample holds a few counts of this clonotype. CDR3 sequence reads: CASSFPGQGSNYGYTF. The CDR3 bases are TGTGCCAGCAGTTTTCCGGGACAGGGTTCTAACTATGGCTACACCTTC. The V and J genes are TRBV2 and TRBJ1-2, with 9 bases identical to TRBD1. Germline assignment: CDR1 SNHLY and CDR2 FYNNEI. The CDR3 contains 16 residues. With V trimmed by 5 bases and J by 0 bases, 7 bases remained unmatched.

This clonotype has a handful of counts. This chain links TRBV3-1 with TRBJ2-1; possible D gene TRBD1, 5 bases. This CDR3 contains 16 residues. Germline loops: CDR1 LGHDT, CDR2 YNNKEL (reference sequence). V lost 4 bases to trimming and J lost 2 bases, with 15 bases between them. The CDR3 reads CASSPGRQLPYNEQFF. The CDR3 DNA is TGTGCCAGCAGCCCGGGCCGACAGCTACCCTACAATGAGCAGTTCTTC.

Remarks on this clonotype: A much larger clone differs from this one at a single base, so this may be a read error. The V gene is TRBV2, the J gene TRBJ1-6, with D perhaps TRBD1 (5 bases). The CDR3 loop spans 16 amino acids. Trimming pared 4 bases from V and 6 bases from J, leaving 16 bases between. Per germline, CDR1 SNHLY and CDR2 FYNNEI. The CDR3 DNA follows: TGTGCCAGCAGTGGGGGACCAGGGTGTCCTAATTCACCCCTCCACTTT. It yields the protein CASSGGPGCPNSPLHF.

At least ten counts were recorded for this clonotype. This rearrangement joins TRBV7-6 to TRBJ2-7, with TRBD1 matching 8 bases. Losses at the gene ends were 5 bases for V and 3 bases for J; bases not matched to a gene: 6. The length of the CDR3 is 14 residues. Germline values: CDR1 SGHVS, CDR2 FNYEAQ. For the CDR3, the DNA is TGTGCCAGCAGCAAGAAGGGACAGGTCTACGAGCAGTACTTC. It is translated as CASSKKGQVYEQYF. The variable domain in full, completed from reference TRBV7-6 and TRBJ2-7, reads GAGVSQSPRYKVTKRGQDVALRCDPISGHVSLYWYRQALGQGPEFLTYFNYEAQQDKSGLPNDRFSAERPEGSISTLTIQRTEQRDSAMYRCASSKKGQVYEQYFGPGTRLTVT.

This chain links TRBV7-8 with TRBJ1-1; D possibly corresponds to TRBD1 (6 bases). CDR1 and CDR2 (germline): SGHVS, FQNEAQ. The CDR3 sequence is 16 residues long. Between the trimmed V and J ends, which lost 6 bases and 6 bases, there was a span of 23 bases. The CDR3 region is CASSFPPDRSGAEAFF. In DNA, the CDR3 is TGTGCCAGCAGTTTCCCCCCCGACAGGTCAGGCGCTGAAGCTTTCTTT.

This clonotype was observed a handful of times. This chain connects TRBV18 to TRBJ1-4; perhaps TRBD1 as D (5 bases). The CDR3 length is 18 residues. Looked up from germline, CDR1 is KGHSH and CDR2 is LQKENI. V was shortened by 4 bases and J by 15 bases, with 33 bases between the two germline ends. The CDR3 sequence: CASSLVRPGSLEVGALFF. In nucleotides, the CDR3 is TGTGCCAGCTCACTGGTCCGCCCAGGGTCTCTTGAGGTTGGAGCTTTGTTTTTT.

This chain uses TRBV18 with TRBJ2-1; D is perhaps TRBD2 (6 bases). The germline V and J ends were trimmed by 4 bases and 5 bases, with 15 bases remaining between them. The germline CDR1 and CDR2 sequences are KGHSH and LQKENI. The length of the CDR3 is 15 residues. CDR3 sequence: CASSRGEPNNNEQFF. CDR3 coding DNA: TGTGCCAGCTCACGGGGGGAGCCTAACAACAATGAGCAGTTCTTC. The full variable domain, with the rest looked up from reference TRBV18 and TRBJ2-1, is NAGVMQNPRHLVRRRGQEARLRCSPMKGHSHVYWYRQLPEEGLKFMVYLQKENIIDESGMPKERFSAEFPKEGPSILRIQQVVRGDSAAYFCASSRGEPNNNEQFFGPGTRLTVL.

In DNA, the CDR3 is TGTGCCAGCAGTTTAGGCCATCCCAAAGTCCACGAGCAGTACTTC. Translating gives CASSLGHPKVHEQYF. The chain combines TRBV12-3 or TRBV12-4 with TRBJ2-7, with unresolved D. The CDR3 has 15 residues. V was trimmed by 1 base and J by 5 bases, leaving 15 bases between them.

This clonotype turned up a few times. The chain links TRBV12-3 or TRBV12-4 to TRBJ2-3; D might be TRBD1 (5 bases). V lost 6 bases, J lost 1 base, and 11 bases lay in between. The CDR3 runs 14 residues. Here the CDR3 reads CASRVGHRTDTQYF. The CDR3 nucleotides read TGTGCCAGCAGGGTTGGACACCGCACAGATACGCAGTATTTT.

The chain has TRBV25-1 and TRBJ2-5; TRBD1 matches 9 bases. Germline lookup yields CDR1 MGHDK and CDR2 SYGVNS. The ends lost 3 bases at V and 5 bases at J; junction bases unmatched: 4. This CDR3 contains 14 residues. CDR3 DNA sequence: TGTGCCAGCAGTGATTGGGACAGGGCGGAGACCCAGTACTTC. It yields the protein CASSDWDRAETQYF.

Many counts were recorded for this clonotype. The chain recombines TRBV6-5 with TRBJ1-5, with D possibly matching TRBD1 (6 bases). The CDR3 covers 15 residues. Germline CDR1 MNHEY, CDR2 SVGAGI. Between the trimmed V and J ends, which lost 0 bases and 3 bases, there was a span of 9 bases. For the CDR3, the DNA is TGTGCCAGCAGTTACTCGTCAGGGGCCAATCAGCCCCAGCATTTT. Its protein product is CASSYSSGANQPQHF.

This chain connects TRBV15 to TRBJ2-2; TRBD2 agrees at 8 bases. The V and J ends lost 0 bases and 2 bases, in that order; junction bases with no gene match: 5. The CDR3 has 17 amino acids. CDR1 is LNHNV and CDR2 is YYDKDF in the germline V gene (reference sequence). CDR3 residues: CATSRDRSGGNTGELFF. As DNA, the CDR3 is TGTGCCACCAGCAGAGATAGAAGCGGGGGAAACACCGGGGAGCTGTTTTTT.

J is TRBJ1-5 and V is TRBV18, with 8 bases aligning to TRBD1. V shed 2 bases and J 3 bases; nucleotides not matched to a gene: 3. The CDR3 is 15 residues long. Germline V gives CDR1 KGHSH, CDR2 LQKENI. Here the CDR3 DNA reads TGTGCCAGCTCACCAACGGACAGGGTCAATCAGCCCCAGCATTTT. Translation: CASSPTDRVNQPQHF.

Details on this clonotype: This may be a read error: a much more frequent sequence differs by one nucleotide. In DNA form, the CDR3 reads TGTGCCAGCAGCGCGAATAGGTTCTCCTACGAGCAGTACTTC. This encodes CASSANRFSYEQYF. The chain couples TRBV7-2 to TRBJ2-7, with no clear D. V was shortened by 5 bases and J by 0 bases, with 11 bases between the two germline ends. From germline, CDR1 is SGHTA and CDR2 FQGNSA. The CDR3 runs to 14 residues.

The CDR3 protein is CASSPGDAADTQYF. Written as DNA, the CDR3 is TGCGCCAGCAGCCCCGGAGACGCTGCAGATACGCAGTATTTT. This chain uses TRBV5-1 with TRBJ2-3; unclear D gene. Deletions cut 4 bases from V and 4 bases from J, with 13 bases between. This CDR3 comprises 14 residues. The germline V gene has CDR1 SGHRS and CDR2 YFSETQ. Variable domain in full (rest from reference TRBV5-1 and TRBJ2-3): KAGVTQTPRYLIKTRGQQVTLSCSPISGHRSVSWYQQTPGQGLQFLFEYFSETQRNKGNFPGRFSGRQFSNSRSEMNVSTLELGDSALYLCASSPGDAADTQYFGPGTRLTVL.

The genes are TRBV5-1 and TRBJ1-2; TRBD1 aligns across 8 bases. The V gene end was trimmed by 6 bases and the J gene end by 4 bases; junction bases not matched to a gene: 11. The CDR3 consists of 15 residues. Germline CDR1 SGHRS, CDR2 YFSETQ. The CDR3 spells CASTKNTGQVYGYTF. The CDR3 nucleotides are TGCGCCAGCACCAAAAACACGGGACAGGTCTATGGCTACACCTTC.

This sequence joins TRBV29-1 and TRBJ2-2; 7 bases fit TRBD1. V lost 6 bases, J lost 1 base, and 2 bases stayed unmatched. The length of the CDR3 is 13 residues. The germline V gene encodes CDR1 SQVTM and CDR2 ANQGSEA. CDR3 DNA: TGCAGCGTCGGGACAGTGAACACCGGGGAGCTGTTTTTT. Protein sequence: CSVGTVNTGELFF.

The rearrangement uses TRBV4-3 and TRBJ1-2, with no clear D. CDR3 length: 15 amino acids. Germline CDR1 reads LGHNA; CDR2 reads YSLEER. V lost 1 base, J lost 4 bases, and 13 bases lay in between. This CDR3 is CASSQGLEFVYGYTF. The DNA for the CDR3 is TGCGCCAGCAGCCAAGGACTGGAGTTCGTCTATGGCTACACCTTC.

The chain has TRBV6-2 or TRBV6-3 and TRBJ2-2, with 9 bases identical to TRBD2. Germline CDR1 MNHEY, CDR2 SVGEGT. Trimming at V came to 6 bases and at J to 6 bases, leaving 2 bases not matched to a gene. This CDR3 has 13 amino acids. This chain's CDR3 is CASRAGGPGELFF. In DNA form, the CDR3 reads TGTGCCAGCAGAGCGGGGGGTCCCGGGGAGCTGTTTTTT.